The next 27 T cell receptor beta chains were all read from a single sample in a study of vaccination effects on CD4 cells after COVID-19. Sequencing was preceded by expansion of antigen-specific CD4+ T cells with viral peptide pools in the ViraFEST assay. CD4+ T cell isolation took place after approximately 11 days of culture. By PCR, the person was confirmed to have had SARS-CoV-2 infection between March and December 2020. The data were produced by immunoSEQ multiplex PCR, yet TCRdb's version contains in-frame clones alone and is incomplete. The sample lists around 26,000 clones; roughly 74% were seen once. Antigens of these TCRs are unknown. The material was CD4+ T cells from PBMCs cultured with HCoV-NL63 spike peptides, obtained before COVID-19 vaccination. The source of these receptors is a human donor who had a prior SARS-CoV-2 infection.

This clone was picked up a small number of times. The rearrangement uses TRBV7-3 and TRBJ1-1; D is uncertain. The germline V gene encodes CDR1 SGHTA and CDR2 FQGTGA. V lost 5 bases, J lost 1 base, and 8 bases lay in between. The CDR3 extends over 13 amino acids. As DNA, the CDR3 is TGTGCCAGCAGCATTTTAGGGAACACTGAAGCTTTCTTT. It translates to CASSILGNTEAFF.

V usage is TRBV6-6 and J usage is TRBJ1-1; 8 bases align to TRBD1. The CDR3 covers 14 residues. Germline values: CDR1 MNHNY, CDR2 SVGAGI (reference sequence). V lost 8 bases, J lost 1 base, and 6 bases stayed unmatched. CDR3 in DNA: TGTGCCAGCGGTCAGGGGGCAGGGAACACTGAAGCTTTCTTT. Translated, it gives CASGQGAGNTEAFF.

This sequence joins TRBV18 and TRBJ2-2; 9 nucleotides align to TRBD1. This CDR3 is built from 19 residues. Germline V CDR1 and CDR2: KGHSH, LQKENI. V lost 1 base, J lost 4 bases, and 13 bases stayed unmatched. In DNA form, the CDR3 reads TGTGCCAGCTCACCACTTGATTGGACGGACAGGGGTCTCACCGGGGAGCTGTTTTTT. Its translation: CASSPLDWTDRGLTGELFF.

V usage is TRBV6-6 and J usage is TRBJ2-3; tentative D call: TRBD2 (6 bases). The germline V gene encodes CDR1 MNHNY and CDR2 SVGAGI (reference sequence). V was clipped by 2 bases and J by 11 bases, with 14 bases between them. The CDR3 is made up of 13 amino acids. The CDR3 protein is CASSYELRGWQYF. The CDR3 nucleotides read TGTGCCAGCAGTTACGAATTGCGGGGTTGGCAGTATTTT.

The genes are TRBV11-3 and TRBJ2-7, with unresolved D. CDR1 and CDR2 (germline): SGHNT, YENEEA. This CDR3 is 13 amino acids long. The V end was cut by 5 bases, the J end by 3 bases, with 11 bases between. The CDR3 reads CASSPPSFYEQYF. In nucleotides, the CDR3 is TGTGCCAGCAGCCCGCCGAGTTTCTACGAGCAGTACTTC.

The chain employs TRBV7-9 and TRBJ2-5; the match to TRBD2 covers 11 bases. In germline, CDR1 is SEHNR, CDR2 FQNEAQ (reference sequence). V shed 3 bases, J shed 1 base, and the junction held 7 bases outside the gene matches. This CDR3 contains 17 residues. The CDR3 DNA reads TGTGCCAGCAGCTTGCCCGGGACTAGCGGAGCCCAAGAGACCCAGTACTTC. This encodes CASSLPGTSGAQETQYF.

This rearrangement joins TRBV3-1 (or the pseudogene TRBV3-2) to TRBJ1-2; D is ambiguous. V was shortened by 5 bases and J by 4 bases, with 11 bases between the two germline ends. Germline CDR1 is LGHDT and CDR2 is YNNKEL (reference sequence). The length of the CDR3 is 13 residues. In DNA form, the CDR3 reads TGTGCCAGCAGCGTTAGTCTTGCCTATGGCTACACCTTC. Its protein is CASSVSLAYGYTF.

Here the CDR3 reads CASSSTEGGGETQYF. The CDR3 coding sequence is TGCGCCAGCAGCTCGACGGAGGGAGGAGGGGAGACCCAGTACTTC. The V and J genes are TRBV5-1 and TRBJ2-5; tentatively, D is TRBD2 (6 bases). The CDR3 contains 15 residues. Looked up from germline, CDR1 is SGHRS and CDR2 is YFSETQ. Trimming pared 3 bases from V and 5 bases from J, leaving 17 bases between.

This rearrangement joins TRBV3-1 (or the pseudogene TRBV3-2) to TRBJ1-2; D gene uncertain. The CDR3 is 14 residues long. V dropped 6 bases and J dropped 7 bases, with 18 bases sitting between them. The germline V gene encodes CDR1 LGHDT and CDR2 YNNKEL (reference sequence). The CDR3 here is CASRAGPLSFGYTF. CDR3 DNA sequence: TGTGCCAGCAGGGCCGGACCGCTATCCTTTGGCTACACCTTC.

This clone was found a few times. The chain has TRBV7-8 and TRBJ1-6; D may be TRBD1 (6 bases). The CDR3 extends over 14 amino acids. Trimming removed 2 bases from V and 10 bases from J, with 12 bases in between. The germline V gene encodes CDR1 SGHVS and CDR2 FQNEAQ. The CDR3 nucleotides read TGTGCCAGCAGCTTATTGGCAGGGGTCTCACCCCTCCACTTT. This codes for CASSLLAGVSPLHF.

The chain couples TRBV7-9 to TRBJ2-3; 7 bases match TRBD2. Germline lookup yields CDR1 SEHNR and CDR2 FQNEAQ (reference sequence). The CDR3 runs to 15 residues. The V gene end was trimmed by 2 bases and the J gene end by 6 bases; junction bases not matched to a gene: 8. Here the CDR3 reads CASSLRGGSVDTQYF. The CDR3 nucleotides are TGTGCCAGCAGCTTAAGGGGCGGGAGCGTCGATACGCAGTATTTT. Filled out from reference TRBV7-9 and TRBJ2-3, the complete variable domain reads DTGVSQNPRHKITKRGQNVTFRCDPISEHNRLYWYRQTLGQGPEFLTYFQNEAQLEKSRLLSDRFSAERPKGSFSTLEIQRTEQGDSAMYLCASSLRGGSVDTQYFGPGTRLTVL.

The rearrangement uses TRBV6-5 and TRBJ1-6; possible D gene TRBD1, 5 bases. V was cut by 6 bases and J by 5 bases, with 14 bases left in between. The CDR3 extends over 15 amino acids. The V gene's germline CDR1 is MNHEY and CDR2 SVGAGI. DNA for the CDR3: TGTGCCAGCAGGCGACCCGGGACCGATAATTCACCCCTCCACTTT. Protein product: CASRRPGTDNSPLHF.

J is TRBJ1-2 and V is TRBV3-1 (or the pseudogene TRBV3-2); 10 positions agree with TRBD1. CDR3 length: 17 residues. J was trimmed by 5 bases and V by 0 bases; bases with no gene match: 9. Germline CDR1 and CDR2: LGHDT and YNNKEL (reference sequence). The CDR3 region has the DNA TGTGCCAGCAGCCAAGACCCCGGACAGGGGGGACATTATGGCTACACCTTC. Its translation is CASSQDPGQGGHYGYTF.

The CDR3 spells CASTPGDSSYNEQFF. CDR3 nucleotide sequence: TGTGCCAGTACCCCGGGCGATAGCTCCTACAATGAGCAGTTCTTC. This chain uses TRBV14 with TRBJ2-1, with D unclear. This CDR3 region has 15 residues. Trimming left V 9 bases short and J 0 bases short, with 15 bases between. CDR1 SGHDN and CDR2 FVKESK come from the germline V gene.

This clone came up once. This chain links TRBV6-6 with TRBJ1-2, with 7 bases lining up with TRBD1. The CDR3 has 14 amino acids. Germline CDR1 reads MNHNY; CDR2 reads SVGAGI (reference sequence). The ends lost 6 bases at V and 4 bases at J; junction bases unmatched: 8. In nucleotides, the CDR3 is TGTGCCAGCAGCCCGGACAGGTTTTTCTATGGCTACACCTTC. Translation: CASSPDRFFYGYTF.

V is TRBV9 and J is TRBJ1-6; D may be TRBD1 (5 bases). V was trimmed by 4 bases and J by 6 bases, leaving 11 bases between them. The V gene's germline CDR1 is SGDLS and CDR2 YYNGEE. This CDR3 is 14 amino acids long. The CDR3 region has the DNA TGTGCCAGCAGCCTTTTCGGGGGTAATTCACCCCTCCACTTT. This translates into CASSLFGGNSPLHF.

The V gene is TRBV3-1 (or the pseudogene TRBV3-2), the J gene TRBJ2-7, with a tentative D call TRBD1 (6 bases). V lost 3 bases to trimming and J lost 6 bases, with 24 bases between them. CDR3 length: 17 amino acids. Germline V CDR1 and CDR2: LGHDT, YNNKEL (reference sequence). CDR3 protein: CASSHRGTGDTWGEQYF. The CDR3 bases are TGTGCCAGCAGCCATAGAGGAACCGGGGACACTTGGGGCGAGCAGTACTTC.

The chain recombines TRBV6-5 with TRBJ2-7; D possibly corresponds to TRBD1 (6 bases). The V gene lost 6 bases and the J gene lost 9 bases, with 18 bases spanning the gap. CDR1 is MNHEY and CDR2 is SVGAGI in the germline V gene. This CDR3 region has 13 residues. CDR3 amino acids: CASRDPQGFGQYF. CDR3 DNA: TGTGCCAGCAGGGACCCACAGGGTTTCGGGCAGTACTTC.

The chain uses TRBV5-1 and TRBJ2-7; 7 nucleotides agree with TRBD2. This CDR3 contains 17 residues. The V gene's germline CDR1 is SGHRS and CDR2 YFSETQ. Trimming took 3 bases from V and 4 from J; bases not matched to a gene: 16. CDR3 loop: CASSYQSPQRDGYEQYF. CDR3 DNA sequence: TGCGCCAGCAGCTATCAAAGCCCTCAGCGGGACGGTTACGAGCAGTACTTC.

This chain joins TRBV29-1 and TRBJ1-1; D ambiguous. The length of the CDR3 is 12 residues. CDR1 SQVTM and CDR2 ANQGSEA come from the germline V gene. V was clipped by 3 bases and J by 1 base, with 6 bases between them. The CDR3, as DNA: TGCAGCGTTGATAGAAGGAACACTGAAGCTTTCTTT. It is translated as CSVDRRNTEAFF.

J is TRBJ2-1 and V is TRBV5-5; D unresolved. The CDR3 has 13 residues. Trimming cost V 2 bases and J 7 bases, with 10 bases left between them. Germline assignment: CDR1 SGHKS and CDR2 YYEKEE (reference sequence). For the CDR3, the DNA is TGTGCCAGCAGCTTCCTAGTTTGGAATGAGCAGTTCTTC. Translated, it gives CASSFLVWNEQFF.

This chain uses TRBV11-2 with TRBJ2-5; 7 nucleotides match TRBD2. This CDR3 has 15 residues. Germline CDR1 and CDR2: SGHAT and FQNNGV. Trimming cost V 3 bases and J 5 bases; bases outside gene matches: 9. CDR3 residues: CASSFLTGGGETQYF. The CDR3, as DNA: TGTGCCAGCAGCTTTTTGACGGGAGGAGGGGAGACCCAGTACTTC. The full variable domain, rest sourced from reference TRBV11-2 and TRBJ2-5, is EAGVAQSPRYKIIEKRQSVAFWCNPISGHATLYWYQQILGQGPKLLIQFQNNGVVDDSQLPKDRFSAERLKGVDSTLKIQPAKLEDSAVYLCASSFLTGGGETQYFGPGTRLLVL.

The rearrangement joins TRBV5-1 to TRBJ2-7, with 8 bases aligning to TRBD2. J gave up 4 bases and V 9 bases, and 12 bases lay outside the gene matches. Looked up from germline, CDR1 is SGHRS and CDR2 is YFSETQ. This CDR3 has 14 amino acids. The CDR3 here is CATRPGGGGYEQYF. The CDR3 region has the DNA TGCGCCACCCGCCCGGGGGGGGGCGGGTACGAGCAGTACTTC. Filled out from reference TRBV5-1 and TRBJ2-7, the complete variable domain reads KAGVTQTPRYLIKTRGQQVTLSCSPISGHRSVSWYQQTPGQGLQFLFEYFSETQRNKGNFPGRFSGRQFSNSRSEMNVSTLELGDSALYLCATRPGGGGYEQYFGPGTRLTVT.

The chain has TRBV7-3 and TRBJ2-5; 15 bases fit TRBD2. Unmatched junction bases numbered 4, after V lost 1 base and J lost 4 bases. The CDR3 sequence is 17 residues long. Per the germline V gene, CDR1 is SGHTA and CDR2 is FQGTGA. The CDR3 here is CASSLRTSGGGRETQYF. CDR3 coding DNA: TGTGCCAGCAGCTTAAGGACTAGCGGGGGGGGCCGAGAGACCCAGTACTTC.

This chain connects TRBV3-1 (or the pseudogene TRBV3-2) to TRBJ1-2; D perhaps matches TRBD1 (5 bases). The V end was cut by 0 bases, the J end by 7 bases, with 12 bases between. This CDR3 spans 14 amino acids. CDR1 is LGHDT, CDR2 YNNKEL, per germline (reference sequence). This CDR3 is CASSQDWGRAGYTF. Written as DNA, the CDR3 is TGTGCCAGCAGCCAAGATTGGGGCAGGGCTGGCTACACCTTC.

This chain uses TRBV4-1 with TRBJ1-5; TRBD1 agrees at 9 bases. This CDR3 contains 19 residues. Germline V gene data show CDR1 as MGHRA and CDR2 as YSYEKL. V dropped 1 base and J dropped 4; count of bases not matched to a gene: 14. The CDR3 loop reads CASSQGGRDRDLRNQPQHF. The CDR3 DNA is TGCGCCAGCAGCCAAGGGGGGAGGGACAGGGACCTTCGTAATCAGCCCCAGCATTTT.

The chain couples TRBV2 to TRBJ1-5; D remains ambiguous. Germline V gene lookup returns CDR1 SNHLY and CDR2 FYNNEI. This CDR3 is 12 amino acids long. V lost 4 bases and J lost 9, with 10 bases in between. DNA of the CDR3: TGTGCCAGCAGTGTCCCCCCTTGGCCCCAGCATTTT. This translates into CASSVPPWPQHF.